This entry features one T cell receptor beta chain sequence. This receptor's antigen is unknown. The sample holds no much larger clone one base away, and base qualities are not on file. The sample belongs to a study of T cell repertoires in cytomegalovirus infection (dated by TCRdb to about 2019). Background on the whole study: Peptide stimulations targeted recently identified HLA-C-restricted CMV epitopes, whose presentation resists viral immunomodulation, together with well-studied HLA-B-restricted epitopes. Donor HLA type was relevant to the analysis, as public TCR beta signatures indicated carriage of CMV infection together with the matching HLA type. The research as a whole found: In both this cohort and an independent roughly 400-donor cohort, the cumulative frequency of public TCR beta family members distinguished carriers of CMV infection plus the relevant HLA type. In the ex vivo response, HLA-C-restricted CMV-specific TCR beta clonotypes were dominant, and in two of eight donors the single most frequent clonotype came from this HLA-C-restricted group.

Measured from the cysteine to the phenylalanine, the CDR3 is 16 residues long. Only the CDR3 DNA stays, 48 bases, in frame from base 1. V is pruned by 0 bases and J by 6 bases, leaving 8 bases of the junction without a gene match. Reads for this sample came from an Illumina HiSeq 1500. TCRdb reprocessing: public reads trimmed at Q25 with fastp, clones called with MiXCR, in-frame beta chains kept. CDR3 protein duplicates are merged, each entry listing the most common genes and DNA. The sample contains approximately 300,000 distinct CDR3 sequences, just under 30% of them found a single time. 20% of the sample is taken by the ten largest. The intended sense of this specimen's treatment or condition label: in vitro stimulation with specific CMV peptide epitopes to enrich CMV-specific T cells.

Recombination connected TRBV12-3 or TRBV12-4 to TRBJ1-5; 7 central nucleotides agree with TRBD1. The sequencing used cultured PBMCs, collected from culture after CMV antigen stimulation. This receptor was taken from a human donor in good health (CMV status not recorded). Some clones in this sample may be carry-over from other donors' samples. DNA sequence: TGTGCCAGCAGTTTAGCAGGGACAGCTTCTATTCAGCCCCAGCATTTT. This yields the protein CASSLAGTASIQPQHF.